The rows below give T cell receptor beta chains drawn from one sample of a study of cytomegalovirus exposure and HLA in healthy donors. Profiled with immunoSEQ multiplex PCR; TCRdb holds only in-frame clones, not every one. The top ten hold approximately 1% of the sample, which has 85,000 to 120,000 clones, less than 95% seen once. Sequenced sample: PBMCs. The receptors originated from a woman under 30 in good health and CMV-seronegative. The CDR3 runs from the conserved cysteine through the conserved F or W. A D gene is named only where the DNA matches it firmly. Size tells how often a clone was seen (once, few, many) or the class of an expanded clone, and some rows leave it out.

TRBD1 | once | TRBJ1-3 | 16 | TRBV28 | CASSPDRDVSGNTIYF
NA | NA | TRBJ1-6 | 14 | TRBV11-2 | CASSLQGRYSPLHF
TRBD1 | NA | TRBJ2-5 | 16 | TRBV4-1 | CASSQASGQGSEAQYF
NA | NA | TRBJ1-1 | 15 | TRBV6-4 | CASRPRSGEGTEAFF
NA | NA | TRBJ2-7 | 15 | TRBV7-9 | CASSSRSLLPYEQYF
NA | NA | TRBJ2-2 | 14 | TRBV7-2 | CASSTQEGAGELFF
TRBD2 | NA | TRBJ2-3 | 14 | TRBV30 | CAWRFAGGTDTQYF
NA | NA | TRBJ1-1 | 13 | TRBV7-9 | CASNRDPNTEAFF
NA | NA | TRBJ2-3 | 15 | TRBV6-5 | CASSYQGRAFDTQYF
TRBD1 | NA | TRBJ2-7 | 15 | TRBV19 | CASSSLVGQTYEQYF
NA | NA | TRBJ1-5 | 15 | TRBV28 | CASSPEGLPGQPQHF
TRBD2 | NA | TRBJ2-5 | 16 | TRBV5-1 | CASSLGLAGHQETQYF
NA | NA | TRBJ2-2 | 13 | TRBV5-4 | CASSWGPTGELFF
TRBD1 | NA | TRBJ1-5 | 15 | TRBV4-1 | CASSQARQGGQPQHF
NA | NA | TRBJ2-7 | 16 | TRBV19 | CASSIPGRGPHYEQYF
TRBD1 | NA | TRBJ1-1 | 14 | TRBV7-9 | CASSSRDSNTEAFF
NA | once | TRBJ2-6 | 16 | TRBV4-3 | CASSQEDSSGANVLTF
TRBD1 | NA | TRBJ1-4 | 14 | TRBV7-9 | CASSDRAVNEKLFF
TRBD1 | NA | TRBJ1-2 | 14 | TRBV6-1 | CASSGDRVLYGYTF
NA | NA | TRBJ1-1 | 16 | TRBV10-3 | CAIIGWGPGGYTEAFF
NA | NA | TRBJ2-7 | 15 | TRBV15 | CATSRVGQRGYEQYF
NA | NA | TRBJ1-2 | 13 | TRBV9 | CASSVEIRGGYTF
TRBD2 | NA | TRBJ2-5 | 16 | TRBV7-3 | CASSLVGRGGLETQYF
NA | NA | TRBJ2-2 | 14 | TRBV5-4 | CASSLWVATGELFF
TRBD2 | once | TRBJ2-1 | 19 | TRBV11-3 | CASSPAGTKGWGLYNEQFF
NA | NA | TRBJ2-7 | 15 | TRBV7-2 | CASRGGASTPREQYF
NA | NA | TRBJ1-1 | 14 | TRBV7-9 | CASSRARENTEAFF
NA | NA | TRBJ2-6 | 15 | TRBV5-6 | CASSFKGTGANVLTF
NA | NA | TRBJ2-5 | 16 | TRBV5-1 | CASSREGTGRWETQYF
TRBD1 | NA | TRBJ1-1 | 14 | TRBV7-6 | CASSLGTGATEAFF
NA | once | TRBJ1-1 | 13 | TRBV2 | CASSEALAGGAFF
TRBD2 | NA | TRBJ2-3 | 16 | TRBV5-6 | CASSPGLAGITDTQYF
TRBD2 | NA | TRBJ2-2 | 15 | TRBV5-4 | CASSLGLAGTGELFF
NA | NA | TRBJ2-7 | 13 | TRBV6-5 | CASRSGRAYEQYF
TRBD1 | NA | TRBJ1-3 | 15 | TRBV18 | CASSPPRTGENTIYF
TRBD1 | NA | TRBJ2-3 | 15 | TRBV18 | CASSPTGQGKDTQYF
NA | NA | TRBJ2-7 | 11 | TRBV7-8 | CASSWAGEQYF
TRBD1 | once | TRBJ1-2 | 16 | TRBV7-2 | CASSFLLGTGSYGYTF
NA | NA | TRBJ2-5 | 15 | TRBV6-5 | CASSYSGSPTETQYF
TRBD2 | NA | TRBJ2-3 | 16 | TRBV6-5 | CASSYRAGIKADTQYF
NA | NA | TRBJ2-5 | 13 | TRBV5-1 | CASSPWGEETQYF
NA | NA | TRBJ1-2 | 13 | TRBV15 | CATRVTGGYGYTF
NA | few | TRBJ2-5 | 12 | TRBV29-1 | CSGRDTDKTQYF
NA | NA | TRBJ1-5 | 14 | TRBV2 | CASSVTGNNQPQHF
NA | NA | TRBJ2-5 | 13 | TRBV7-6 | CASSSLAQETQYF
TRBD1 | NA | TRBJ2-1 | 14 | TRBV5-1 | CASSPGQIYNEQFF